Sequencing of this T cell receptor beta chain was carried out in a study of cytomegalovirus exposure and HLA in healthy donors. Findings and caveats of the study: Roughly uniform depth of sequencing across donors was assumed in presence/absence analyses.

The CDR3 has 16 residues. Germline CDR1 reads SGHVS; CDR2 reads FNYEAQ. Amplification used 60 Vbeta primers and 13 Jbeta primers. Data came from immunoSEQ multiplex PCR; TCRdb stores just in-frame clones and leaves some out. Altogether over 35,000 clones are present, 70% to 80% being singletons, with the ten largest covering roughly 1.4%. In this sample, this clone turned up a few times. What it recognizes is unknown. At one end the junction does not follow the germline gene, possibly because of a read error. This receptor was identified in a man between 25 and 39 years old in good health and CMV-seronegative. Sequencing used PBMCs. The V and J genes are TRBV7-6 and TRBJ2-1, with 9 bases that match TRBD1. DNA of the CDR3: TGTGCCAGCAGCTTATACCGGGACAGGGCCTACAGTGAGCAGTTCTTC. This gives the protein CASSLYRDRAYSEQFF.